This T cell receptor (beta chain) is from a study of PD-1 and CTLA-4 blockade in melanoma. TCRdb's table, derived via immunoSEQ multiplex PCR, lists solely in-frame clones and lacks some. The data hold about 16,000 clones, with about 73% observed a single time. V was cut by 0 bases and J by 3 bases, with 12 bases left in between. The CDR3 is 15 residues long. Looked up from germline, CDR1 is MDHEN and CDR2 is SYDVKM. Only one count was recorded for this clone. This sequence originates from a human donor with melanoma. V gene TRBV28 combines with J gene TRBJ2-7; D uncertain. Sequenced here: CD8+ T cells from peripheral blood, sampled from a patient given anti-PD-1 treatment. The CDR3 DNA reads as TGTGCCAGCAGTTTATGGGGTGAGGCAATCTACGAGCAGTACTTC. Translation gives CASSLWGEAIYEQYF.